The text below deals with one T cell receptor beta chain. The CDR3 is cut off 3 residues early in the read; its end comes from the germline J gene. Average input was around 1,200 ng genomic DNA for immunoSEQ TCR beta CDR3 amplification. Only in-frame clones appear in the TCRdb table, and some are missing; sequencing was by immunoSEQ multiplex PCR. In all, the sample yields about 22,000 clones. The germline gives CDR1 MNHNS, CDR2 SASEGT. V was trimmed by 2 bases and J by 0 bases, leaving 8 bases between them. CDR3 length: 15 residues. The data are from a study of T cells in women clearing cervical HPV infection.

The sequence was obtained from a woman aged 18-69 years with a cervical HPV16 infection that either progressed to CIN3+ or cleared (not recorded which). Sequenced input: blood buffy coat. J is TRBJ1-5 and V is TRBV6-1; no clear D gene. CDR3 DNA (partial): TGTGCCAGCAGTGAATCCGCAGATAGCAATCAGCCC. It yields the protein CASSESADSNQP. The full CDR3 reads CASSESADSNQPQHF.